The 2 T cell receptor beta chains below all came from one sample that was sequenced in a study of shared clonotypes between healthy human individuals. Some clones are missing from TCRdb's copy, which holds only in-frame ones; the method was immunoSEQ multiplex PCR. This sample has around 2.5 million clones, with more than 85% found just once. Source material: naive CD4+ T cells from PBMCs. Stated subset: CD45RA+ positively selected. The receptors shown here come from a man younger than 35 in good health. Some clones in this sample may be carry-over from other donors' samples.

The genes are TRBV6-6 and TRBJ1-5, with a tentative D call TRBD1 (6 bases). This CDR3 is built from 14 residues. The germline V and J ends were trimmed by 5 bases and 0 bases, with 8 bases remaining between them. Germline V gene data show CDR1 as MNHNY and CDR2 as SVGAGI (reference sequence). In DNA form, the CDR3 reads TGTGCCAGCAGTGACAGGACTAGCAATCAGCCCCAGCATTTT. Translated: CASSDRTSNQPQHF.

The J gene is TRBJ2-7, the V gene TRBV6-6; no clear D gene. Between the trimmed V and J ends, which lost 5 bases and 3 bases, there was a span of 5 bases. The CDR3 consists of 11 residues. The germline gives CDR1 MNHNY, CDR2 SVGAGI (reference sequence). CDR3 in DNA: TGTGCCAGCAGTATTTACTACGAGCAGTACTTC. Translation: CASSIYYEQYF.